This T cell receptor (beta chain) is drawn from a study of response to subunit inactivated influenza vaccine. This CDR3 spans 14 amino acids. Germline V lookup: CDR1 ENHRY, CDR2 SYGVKD. TCRdb recomputed calls from the RT-PCR reads with MiXCR, one row per CDR3 protein. The sample has 590,000 or so distinct CDR3 sequences, less than 15% seen once. This clonotype has more than one count but fewer than ten. One junction end does not reproduce the germline sequence, and a read error may be involved. The receptor was isolated from a man between 45 and 60 years old who received an inactivated influenza vaccine. The rearrangement uses TRBV10-3 and TRBJ1-2; 8 nucleotides align to TRBD1. Here the sequenced sample was PBMCs from blood, taken 14 to 15 days before vaccination. The CDR3 nucleotides are TGTGCCATCAGGGAGTTGACAGGGGTCGGTGGCTACACCTTC. Translation: CAIRELTGVGGYTF.